Below, 32 T cell receptor beta chains from the same sample are listed, as sequenced in a study of blood T cell repertoires in COVID-19. Repertoires were generated with immunoSEQ multiplex PCR, while TCRdb's copy carries only in-frame clones and drops some. The repertoire holds approximately 90,000 clones, approximately 90% seen once, with about 1.7% in the top ten. Sample: peripheral blood. These receptors came from a man aged 55 to 69 with acute or convalescent COVID-19.

The V call is TRBV5-1, the J call TRBJ2-6; 8 nucleotides match TRBD2. The CDR3 runs 15 residues. Germline loops: CDR1 SGHRS, CDR2 YFSETQ. V dropped 3 bases and J dropped 2; count of bases not matched to a gene: 1. The CDR3 here is CASSYGGAGANVLTF. CDR3 bases: TGCGCCAGCAGCTACGGGGGGGCTGGGGCCAACGTCCTGACTTTC.

The chain uses TRBV19 and TRBJ2-5; 7 bases match TRBD2. The CDR3 loop spans 13 amino acids. CDR1 and CDR2 from the germline V gene are LNHDA and SQIVND (reference sequence). V trimming: 5 bases; J trimming: 5 bases; junction bases outside the gene matches: 5. The CDR3 DNA reads TGTGCCAGTAGTTTTTCCGGGGGGGAGACCCAGTACTTC. Its translation is CASSFSGGETQYF.

The chain combines TRBV14 with TRBJ1-6, with a possible D match to TRBD1 (5 bases). CDR1 is SGHDN, CDR2 FVKESK, per germline. The CDR3 has 18 amino acids. Trimming left V 3 bases short and J 0 bases short, with 15 bases between. CDR3 region: CASSHLTAGSSYNSPLHF. CDR3 sequence (DNA): TGTGCCAGCAGCCATTTGACAGCCGGGAGCTCCTATAATTCACCCCTCCACTTT.

The rearrangement uses TRBV5-4 and TRBJ2-7; perhaps TRBD1 as D (6 bases). Germline lookup yields CDR1 SGHNT and CDR2 YYREEE (reference sequence). The CDR3 covers 13 residues. With 5 bases removed from V and 8 bases from J, the gap between germline ends came to 17 bases. The CDR3 nucleotides read TGTGCCAGCAGTTATGACTATGACAGGAAGCAGTACGTC. This gives the protein CASSYDYDRKQYV.

The V call is TRBV3-1 (or the pseudogene TRBV3-2), the J call TRBJ1-1; TRBD1 matches at 10 bases. This CDR3 comprises 16 residues. CDR1 and CDR2 from the germline V gene are LGHDT and YNNKEL (reference sequence). J was trimmed by 1 base and V by 5 bases; bases with no gene match: 7. The CDR3 coding sequence is TGTGCCAGCAGCTACTCCCGGGACAGGGGGAACACTGAAGCTTTCTTT. Its translation is CASSYSRDRGNTEAFF.

The chain links TRBV5-4 to TRBJ1-1; 9 bases are a match to TRBD1. CDR3 length equals 19 residues. The V and J ends lost 5 bases and 0 bases, in that order; junction bases with no gene match: 17. CDR1 is SGHNT, CDR2 YYREEE, per germline (reference sequence). DNA of the CDR3: TGTGCCAGCAGTCCTGTAAACAGGGGGCTCGATTTTATGAACACTGAAGCTTTCTTT. Protein product: CASSPVNRGLDFMNTEAFF. Variable domain in full (rest from reference TRBV5-4 and TRBJ1-1): ETGVTQSPTHLIKTRGQQVTLRCSSQSGHNTVSWYQQALGQGPQFIFQYYREEENGRGNFPPRFSGLQFPNYSSELNVNALELDDSALYLCASSPVNRGLDFMNTEAFFGQGTRLTVV.

In DNA, the CDR3 is TGTGCCAGTAGCCGGGGGACTAGCGGGGGTTCGTACAATGAGCAGTTCTTC. Protein sequence: CASSRGTSGGSYNEQFF. This chain connects TRBV19 to TRBJ2-1; the match to TRBD2 covers 14 bases. Trimming at V came to 6 bases and at J to 4 bases, leaving 8 bases not matched to a gene. This CDR3 region has 17 residues. The germline gives CDR1 LNHDA, CDR2 SQIVND (reference sequence).

The J gene is TRBJ1-4, the V gene TRBV6-5; D is ambiguous. This CDR3 contains 14 residues. Germline V gene data show CDR1 as MNHEY and CDR2 as SVGAGI. V was trimmed by 2 bases and J by 5 bases, leaving 9 bases between them. As DNA, the CDR3 is TGTGCCAGCAGTTACGGGCAGTTAAATGAAAAACTGTTTTTT. It translates to CASSYGQLNEKLFF.

This rearrangement joins TRBV28 to TRBJ1-2; tentatively, D is TRBD1 (5 bases). Germline V lookup: CDR1 MDHEN, CDR2 SYDVKM. The V gene lost 2 bases and the J gene lost 4 bases, with 14 bases spanning the gap. This CDR3 has 15 residues. CDR3 bases: TGTGCCAGCAGTTTAGCGGGGGTTGGCAGCTATGGCTACACCTTC. Translated: CASSLAGVGSYGYTF.

The chain joins TRBV6-5 to TRBJ2-3; maybe TRBD2 (6 bases). This CDR3 comprises 12 residues. From germline, CDR1 is MNHEY and CDR2 SVGAGI. V was cut by 4 bases and J by 5 bases, with 7 bases left in between. The CDR3 loop is CASSSGRDTQYF. DNA for the CDR3: TGTGCCAGCAGTTCCGGGAGAGATACGCAGTATTTT.

The gene calls are TRBV5-1 and TRBJ2-7, with D perhaps matching TRBD2 (5 bases). V was clipped by 9 bases and J by 3 bases, with 16 bases between them. The germline gives CDR1 SGHRS, CDR2 YFSETQ. This CDR3 has 13 amino acids. The CDR3 protein is CATSPPGSYEQYF. The CDR3 bases are TGCGCCACTTCACCCCCGGGGAGCTACGAGCAGTACTTC.

This clone has just one count. The gene calls are TRBV6-5 and TRBJ2-3, with D perhaps matching TRBD1 (5 bases). The CDR3 covers 11 residues. Germline CDR1 is MNHEY and CDR2 is SVGAGI. Trimming pared 8 bases from V and 6 bases from J, leaving 9 bases between. DNA for the CDR3: TGTGCCAGCTCAGACAGCGATACGCAGTATTTT. Protein product: CASSDSDTQYF.

The J gene is TRBJ1-2, the V gene TRBV9; D is unresolved. Trimming removed 1 base at V and 7 bases at J, with 17 bases between. The CDR3 has 15 amino acids. Looked up from germline, CDR1 is SGDLS and CDR2 is YYNGEE. The CDR3 sequence: CASSVSTSSYGGYTF. CDR3 in DNA: TGTGCCAGCAGCGTATCGACAAGCTCCTACGGTGGCTACACCTTC.

V gene TRBV27 combines with J gene TRBJ2-3; D may be TRBD1 (6 bases). Per germline, CDR1 MNHEY and CDR2 SMNVEV (reference sequence). This CDR3 contains 16 residues. V was pared by 3 bases and J by 1 base, with 14 bases between. This CDR3 reads CASSFLKGGGTDTQYF. CDR3 sequence (DNA): TGTGCCAGCAGTTTCCTCAAAGGGGGAGGCACAGATACGCAGTATTTT.

This rearrangement joins TRBV5-6 to TRBJ1-2, with TRBD1 matching 7 bases. The CDR3 loop spans 14 amino acids. CDR1 and CDR2 from the germline V gene are SGHDT and YYEEEE. V lost 0 bases to trimming and J lost 5 bases; unmatched junction nucleotides: 4. Here the CDR3 DNA reads TGTGCCAGCAGCTTGGTGGAGACAGGGTATGGCTACACCTTC. Its protein is CASSLVETGYGYTF. The full variable domain, completed using reference TRBV5-6 and TRBJ1-2, is DAGVTQSPTHLIKTRGQQVTLRCSPKSGHDTVSWYQQALGQGPQFIFQYYEEEERQRGNFPDRFSGHQFPNYSSELNVNALLLGDSALYLCASSLVETGYGYTFGSGTRLTVV.

The V gene is TRBV7-7, the J gene TRBJ2-1, with 7 bases that match TRBD2. With V trimmed by 3 bases and J by 7 bases, 15 bases remained unmatched. The CDR3 extends over 17 amino acids. Germline CDR1 SSHAT, CDR2 FNYEAQ (reference sequence). For the CDR3, the DNA is TGTGCCAGCAGCTTGATGGTGGGTGCGGGGGAGAGGAATGAGCAGTTCTTC. Translated: CASSLMVGAGERNEQFF. Filled out from reference TRBV7-7 and TRBJ2-1, the complete variable domain reads GAGVSQSPRYKVTKRGQDVTLRCDPISSHATLYWYQQALGQGPEFLTYFNYEAQPDKSGLPSDRFSAERPEGSISTLTIQRTEQRDSAMYRCASSLMVGAGERNEQFFGPGTRLTVL.

The V call is TRBV5-1, the J call TRBJ1-6; 11 nucleotides line up with TRBD1. The V and J ends lost 5 bases and 6 bases, in that order; junction bases with no gene match: 4. Germline V gives CDR1 SGHRS, CDR2 YFSETQ. The CDR3 extends over 15 amino acids. The CDR3 DNA reads TGCGCCAGCAGGTCCGGGACAGGGGGTAATTCACCCCTCCACTTT. Its translation: CASRSGTGGNSPLHF.

The chain is built from TRBV7-2 and TRBJ1-2, with 10 bases lining up with TRBD1. The CDR3 totals 13 residues. J lost 6 bases, V lost 4 bases, and 2 bases had no gene match. The germline V gene has CDR1 SGHTA and CDR2 FQGNSA. The CDR3 region has the DNA TGTGCCAGCAGCTCAGGGACAGGGGATGGCTACACCTTC. It translates to CASSSGTGDGYTF.

The chain recombines TRBV5-1 with TRBJ1-3, with TRBD1 as a possible D gene (5 bases). Germline V gene lookup returns CDR1 SGHRS and CDR2 YFSETQ. The ends were cut back, 0 bases at V and 4 bases at J, with 8 bases in the middle. The CDR3 has 14 amino acids. CDR3 coding DNA: TGCGCCAGCAGCTTGGGGGGCGTCGGAAACACCATATATTTT. Residues: CASSLGGVGNTIYF. The full variable domain, with the rest looked up from reference TRBV5-1 and TRBJ1-3, is KAGVTQTPRYLIKTRGQQVTLSCSPISGHRSVSWYQQTPGQGLQFLFEYFSETQRNKGNFPGRFSGRQFSNSRSEMNVSTLELGDSALYLCASSLGGVGNTIYFGEGSWLTVV.

The V call is TRBV9, the J call TRBJ2-3, with D tentatively TRBD2 (5 bases). The germline V gene has CDR1 SGDLS and CDR2 YYNGEE. This CDR3 contains 13 residues. Trimming stripped 6 bases from V and 4 bases from J, with 12 bases between. CDR3 region: CASTPGSADTQYF. The CDR3 DNA reads as TGTGCCAGCACCCCGGGGTCCGCAGATACGCAGTATTTT.

The chain carries TRBV30 and TRBJ1-5; weak D call: TRBD1 (6 bases). The CDR3 sequence is 13 residues long. The V end lost 2 bases, the J end lost 5 bases, and 10 bases lay between the germline ends. The germline gives CDR1 GTSNPN, CDR2 SVGIG (reference sequence). This CDR3 reads CAWSREGDQPQHF. The CDR3 nucleotides read TGTGCCTGGAGTCGAGAGGGGGATCAGCCCCAGCATTTT.

The chain has TRBV7-8 and TRBJ1-1; D remains ambiguous. In germline, CDR1 is SGHVS, CDR2 FQNEAQ. The germline V and J ends were trimmed by 2 bases and 1 base, with 17 bases remaining between them. The CDR3 runs 17 residues. CDR3 sequence reads: CASSLNRGMGRNTEAFF. In DNA, the CDR3 is TGTGCCAGCAGCTTAAATCGGGGAATGGGTCGGAACACTGAAGCTTTCTTT.

The V call is TRBV30, the J call TRBJ1-1; D is uncertain. This CDR3 is built from 15 residues. Germline CDR1 reads GTSNPN; CDR2 reads SVGIG (reference sequence). V was cut by 0 bases and J by 7 bases, with 18 bases left in between. Here the CDR3 DNA reads TGTGCCTGGAGTGTACGGAGGCCGTTAGGCCTTGAAGCTTTCTTT. It is translated as CAWSVRRPLGLEAFF.

The rearrangement uses TRBV2 and TRBJ1-1, with D possibly being TRBD1 (5 bases). The CDR3 length is 14 residues. Trimming pared 4 bases from V and 0 bases from J, leaving 9 bases between. Per germline, CDR1 SNHLY and CDR2 FYNNEI. The CDR3 DNA is TGTGCCAGCAGTGTCGGCAGGGTGAACACTGAAGCTTTCTTT. Translation gives CASSVGRVNTEAFF.

The chain links TRBV6-5 to TRBJ2-2, with D unclear. This CDR3 is 15 amino acids long. Germline V gives CDR1 MNHEY, CDR2 SVGAGI. Trimming stripped 2 bases from V and 5 bases from J, with 12 bases between. The CDR3: CASSYVHPRTGELFF. CDR3 DNA: TGTGCCAGCAGTTACGTTCATCCCAGGACCGGGGAGCTGTTTTTT.

Written as DNA, the CDR3 is TGTGCCAGCAGTCGGGACAAACTCACAGATACGCAGTATTTT. It is translated as CASSRDKLTDTQYF. The chain has TRBV6-5 and TRBJ2-3; D perhaps matches TRBD1 (6 bases). Trimming shortened V by 5 bases and J by 2 bases, and 11 bases separated the two germline ends. The CDR3 sequence is 14 residues long. Germline CDR1 and CDR2: MNHEY and SVGAGI.

The chain joins TRBV30 to TRBJ1-1; a possible D gene is TRBD1 (5 bases). CDR3 length: 14 amino acids. Germline V gene lookup returns CDR1 GTSNPN and CDR2 SVGIG (reference sequence). V lost 4 bases and J 3 bases, leaving 15 bases between the germline ends. The CDR3 is CAWTRGEGYTEAFF. CDR3 nucleotides: TGTGCCTGGACGCGTGGGGAGGGGTACACTGAAGCTTTCTTT.

The V and J genes are TRBV7-9 and TRBJ2-4; 9 bases align to TRBD1. Germline values: CDR1 SEHNR, CDR2 FQNEAQ (reference sequence). The V gene end was trimmed by 1 base and the J gene end by 7 bases; junction bases not matched to a gene: 5. The length of the CDR3 is 15 residues. This CDR3 is CASSLVGTGTNIQYF. In DNA form, the CDR3 reads TGTGCCAGCAGCTTAGTGGGGACAGGGACGAACATTCAGTACTTC.

The CDR3 reads CASSPTGNEQFF. CDR3 sequence (DNA): TGTGCCAGCAGTCCGACGGGCAATGAGCAGTTCTTC. This chain joins TRBV6-6 and TRBJ2-1; D is unresolved. V was clipped by 5 bases and J by 6 bases, with 8 bases between them. CDR1 is MNHNY, CDR2 SVGAGI, per germline (reference sequence). The CDR3 totals 12 residues.

This rearrangement joins TRBV5-4 to TRBJ1-2; weak D call: TRBD1 (5 bases). This CDR3 is 14 amino acids long. CDR1 SGHNT and CDR2 YYREEE come from the germline V gene (reference sequence). V dropped 4 bases and J dropped 8 bases, with 18 bases sitting between them. As DNA, the CDR3 is TGTGCCAGCAGCACTGACAGCCTCCAGGGCGGCTACACCTTC. Amino acid sequence: CASSTDSLQGGYTF.

The chain combines TRBV6-5 with TRBJ1-5, with 7 bases lining up with TRBD1. V was pared by 11 bases and J by 4 bases, with 5 bases of the junction left unmatched. The CDR3 is made up of 12 amino acids. Germline values: CDR1 MNHEY, CDR2 SVGAGI. CDR3 sequence (DNA): TGTGCCGGGGGACAGTGGAATCAGCCCCAGCATTTT. Translated: CAGGQWNQPQHF.

The genes are TRBV30 and TRBJ2-7; 10 bases are shared with TRBD1. V lost 0 bases, J lost 6 bases, and 8 bases stayed unmatched. The CDR3 runs to 15 residues. Germline V CDR1 and CDR2: GTSNPN, SVGIG (reference sequence). CDR3 region: CAWSVPGQGTIEQYF. DNA for the CDR3: TGTGCCTGGAGTGTACCGGGACAGGGGACAATCGAGCAGTACTTC.